This is a list of T cell receptor beta chains from one sample in a study of blood T cell repertoires in COVID-19. TCRdb's copy holds only in-frame clones and misses some; the assay was immunoSEQ multiplex PCR. The repertoire has around 620,000 clones, around 90% of them found once; the top ten carry over 0.2%. Sequenced sample: peripheral blood. Source of these receptors: a woman younger than 35 with acute or convalescent COVID-19. Both conserved end residues are part of each CDR3. A D gene is named only where the DNA matches it firmly. Clone size, where shown, is once, few, many, or a class for clones that have expanded.

abundance	j_gene	v_gene	d_gene	CDR3aa	CDR3nt
NA	TRBJ1-1	TRBV7-3	NA	CASSWGVDTEAFF	TGTGCCAGCAGCTGGGGGGTAGACACTGAAGCTTTCTTT
NA	TRBJ1-1	TRBV29-1	TRBD1	CSGDRENTEAFF	TGCAGCGGGGACAGGGAGAACACTGAAGCTTTCTTT
once	TRBJ2-5	TRBV28	TRBD2	CAAGDRVEQYF	TGTGCCGCGGGGGATAGGGTGGAGCAGTACTTC
NA	TRBJ2-7	TRBV4-3	TRBD2	CASSVSGGNSYEQYF	TGCGCCAGCAGCGTTAGCGGGGGGAACTCCTACGAGCAGTACTTC
NA	TRBJ1-4	TRBV12-5	TRBD1	CASGPGQGGEKLFF	TGTGCTAGTGGTCCCGGACAGGGTGGGGAAAAACTGTTTTTT
NA	TRBJ1-1	TRBV10-3	NA	CAISDPDKNTEAFF	TGTGCCATCAGTGACCCCGACAAGAACACTGAAGCTTTCTTT
NA	TRBJ2-3	TRBV24-1	NA	CATSLASTDTQYF	TGTGCCACCAGTTTAGCAAGCACAGATACGCAGTATTTT
NA	TRBJ1-2	TRBV27	TRBD1	CASGTDYGYTF	TGTGCCTCCGGGACAGACTATGGCTACACCTTC
NA	TRBJ1-6	TRBV3-1/TRBV3-2	NA	CASSQGGTPWTLHF	TGTGCCAGCAGCCAAGGCGGCACACCCTGGACCCTCCACTTT
NA	TRBJ2-7	TRBV9	TRBD1	CASSAGGTGSYEQYF	TGTGCCAGCAGCGCGGGTGGGACAGGGAGCTACGAGCAGTACTTC
NA	TRBJ1-2	TRBV18	NA	CASSPPYGFRGYTF	TGTGCCAGCTCACCACCGTACGGGTTCCGCGGCTACACCTTC
few	TRBJ2-7	TRBV5-8	NA	CASSSGDRVGPYEQYF	TGTGCCAGCAGCTCGGGGGACCGCGTTGGGCCCTACGAGCAGTACTTC
NA	TRBJ1-2	TRBV6-5	NA	CASTSGSFHGYTF	TGTGCCAGCACCTCCGGGTCCTTCCATGGCTACACCTTC
NA	TRBJ2-1	TRBV12-3/TRBV12-4	TRBD1	CASSDTGVDEQFF	TGTGCCAGCAGTGATACAGGGGTCGATGAGCAGTTCTTC
NA	TRBJ2-7	TRBV28	NA	CASTLGQLYEQYF	TGTGCCAGCACCCTCGGACAGCTTTACGAGCAGTACTTC
NA	TRBJ1-2	TRBV12-5	NA	CASGRLVFGYGYTF	TGTGCTAGTGGCCGACTAGTCTTCGGCTATGGCTACACCTTC
NA	TRBJ1-4	TRBV2	TRBD1	CASSGDRVEKLFF	TGTGCCAGCAGTGGGGACAGGGTTGAAAAACTGTTTTTT
NA	TRBJ1-1	TRBV3-1/TRBV3-2	TRBD1	CASSQGTGNTEAFF	TGTGCCAGCAGCCAAGGGACAGGGAACACTGAAGCTTTCTTT
NA	TRBJ1-4	TRBV2	TRBD1	CASSLGTVIEKLFF	TGTGCCAGCAGTCTCGGGACAGTGATCGAAAAACTGTTTTTT
NA	TRBJ2-7	TRBV3-1/TRBV3-2	TRBD2	CASSQDRSGGATVYDEQYF	TGTGCCAGCAGCCAAGATCGTAGCGGGGGGGCCACAGTCTATGACGAGCAGTACTTC
NA	TRBJ1-1	TRBV5-1	NA	CASSFLAGLMNTEAFF	TGCGCCAGCAGCTTTTTAGCAGGGCTTATGAACACTGAAGCTTTCTTT
NA	TRBJ2-3	TRBV6-5	NA	CASSYSGGLSTDTQYF	TGTGCCAGCAGTTACTCGGGGGGGCTTAGCACAGATACGCAGTATTTT
few	TRBJ2-3	TRBV3-1/TRBV3-2	NA	CASSRRGGTQYF	TGTGCCAGCAGCCGGAGGGGAGGTACGCAGTATTTT
NA	TRBJ1-2	TRBV4-1	NA	CASSQDWGVGHYGYTF	TGCGCCAGCAGCCAAGATTGGGGAGTAGGTCATTATGGCTACACCTTC
NA	TRBJ1-1	TRBV15	TRBD1	CATSSYRGGEAFF	TGTGCCACCAGCTCGTACAGGGGCGGTGAAGCTTTCTTT
NA	TRBJ2-7	TRBV13	TRBD2	CASFSSGGYEQYF	TGTGCCAGCTTCTCTAGCGGGGGCTACGAGCAGTACTTC
NA	TRBJ2-7	TRBV13	NA	CASSLGSYEQYF	TGTGCCAGCAGCTTAGGCTCTTACGAGCAGTACTTC
NA	TRBJ1-1	TRBV7-2	NA	CASSFQGPGDTEAFF	TGTGCCAGCAGCTTCCAGGGCCCGGGGGACACTGAAGCTTTCTTT
NA	TRBJ2-7	TRBV5-6	TRBD1	CASSLDDRAYEQYF	TGTGCCAGCAGCCTTGACGACAGGGCCTACGAGCAGTACTTC
NA	TRBJ2-1	TRBV9	TRBD1	CASSVEGADGNEQFF	TGTGCCAGCAGCGTAGAGGGGGCGGATGGCAATGAGCAGTTCTTC
few	TRBJ1-4	TRBV9	NA	CASSVGTGPSEKLFF	TGTGCCAGCAGCGTAGGAACAGGGCCCAGTGAAAAACTGTTTTTT
NA	TRBJ1-1	TRBV14	NA	CASSQMDSFSEAFF	TGTGCCAGCAGCCAAATGGACAGTTTCTCGGAAGCTTTCTTT
NA	TRBJ1-1	TRBV19	NA	CASSIPLQVGNTEAFF	TGTGCCAGTAGTATCCCCTTACAGGTCGGGAACACTGAAGCTTTCTTT
NA	TRBJ1-2	TRBV24-1	NA	CATGREPYGYTF	TGTGCCACCGGGAGAGAGCCCTATGGCTACACCTTC
once	TRBJ1-2	TRBV3-1/TRBV3-2	TRBD1	CASSPGQGIWGYTF	TGTGCCAGCAGCCCGGGACAGGGAATATGGGGCTACACCTTC
once	TRBJ1-6	TRBV27	NA	CASRPSTGVVSPLHF	TGTGCCAGCAGACCTTCGACAGGAGTGGTTTCACCCCTCCACTTT
NA	TRBJ2-5	TRBV7-9	NA	CASSLLEGAGETQYF	TGTGCCAGCAGCTTATTGGAGGGGGCTGGAGAGACCCAGTACTTC
NA	TRBJ1-2	TRBV4-1	TRBD1	CASSPGTATPHGYTF	TGCGCCAGCAGTCCGGGGACAGCGACACCACATGGCTACACCTTC
NA	TRBJ2-5	TRBV2	TRBD2	CASSEARSGGARIYF	TGTGCCAGCAGTGAAGCCCGTAGCGGGGGGGCCCGGATTTACTTC
NA	TRBJ2-3	TRBV3-1/TRBV3-2	TRBD2	CASSFKRGGIDTQYF	TGTGCCAGCAGCTTCAAGCGGGGGGGCATCGATACGCAGTATTTT
NA	TRBJ1-4	TRBV3-1/TRBV3-2	NA	CASSQASQGGEKLFF	TGTGCCAGCAGCCAAGCGTCGCAGGGAGGTGAAAAACTGTTTTTT
NA	TRBJ2-1	TRBV5-1	TRBD1	CASSWGTGDNEQFF	TGCGCCAGCAGCTGGGGGACAGGTGACAATGAGCAGTTCTTC
NA	TRBJ1-5	TRBV2	NA	CASSAGIASGLRPQHF	TGTGCCAGCAGTGCGGGGATCGCTTCGGGCCTGAGGCCCCAGCATTTT
NA	TRBJ2-7	TRBV5-1	NA	CASSRRGDSGDEQYF	TGCGCCAGCAGCCGCAGGGGGGATTCCGGGGACGAGCAGTACTTC
NA	TRBJ2-3	TRBV6-4	NA	CASSDSADTQYF	TGTGCCAGCAGTGATTCAGCAGATACGCAGTATTTT
NA	TRBJ1-2	TRBV7-6	TRBD1	CASSLAQGDGYTF	TGTGCCAGCAGCTTAGCACAGGGGGATGGCTACACCTTC
NA	TRBJ1-4	TRBV9	TRBD1	CASSPGGANEKLFF	TGTGCCAGCAGCCCAGGGGGTGCTAATGAAAAACTGTTTTTT
NA	TRBJ2-2	TRBV6-1	NA	CASSGIRVANTGELFF	TGTGCCAGCAGTGGCATCAGGGTGGCGAACACCGGGGAGCTGTTTTTT
NA	TRBJ2-1	TRBV24-1	TRBD2	CATSDRGLAGGHHNEQFF	TGTGCCACCAGTGACCGGGGACTAGCGGGGGGGCACCACAATGAGCAGTTCTTC